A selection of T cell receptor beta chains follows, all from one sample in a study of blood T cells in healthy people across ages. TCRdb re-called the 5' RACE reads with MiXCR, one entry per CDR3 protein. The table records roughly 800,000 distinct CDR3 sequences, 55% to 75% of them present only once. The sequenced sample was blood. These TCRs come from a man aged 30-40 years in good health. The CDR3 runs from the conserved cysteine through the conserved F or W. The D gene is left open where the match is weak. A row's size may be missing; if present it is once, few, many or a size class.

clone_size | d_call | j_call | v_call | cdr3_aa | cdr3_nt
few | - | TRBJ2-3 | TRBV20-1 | CSARDPAGPWDTQYF | TGCAGTGCTAGAGATCCTGCGGGTCCTTGGGATACGCAGTATTTT
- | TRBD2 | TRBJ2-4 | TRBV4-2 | CASSQDPDPTPSGRNIQYF | TGTGCCAGCAGCCAAGACCCCGACCCAACGCCTAGCGGGAGAAACATTCAGTACTTC
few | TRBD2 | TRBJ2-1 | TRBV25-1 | CASSEAGGSYNEQFF | TGTGCCAGCAGTGAAGCGGGGGGCTCCTACAATGAGCAGTTCTTC
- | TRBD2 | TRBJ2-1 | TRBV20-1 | CSARDASGISYNEQFF | TGCAGTGCTAGAGACGCTAGCGGGATATCCTACAATGAGCAGTTCTTC
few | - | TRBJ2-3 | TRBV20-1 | CSARAPIPPDTQYF | TGCAGTGCTAGAGCCCCCATCCCGCCAGATACGCAGTATTTT
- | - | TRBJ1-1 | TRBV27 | CASSLGVGEAFF | TGTGCCAGCAGTTTAGGTGTGGGTGAAGCTTTCTTT
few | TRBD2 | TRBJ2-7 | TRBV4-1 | CASSPVIFTSGENEQYF | TGCGCCAGCAGCCCTGTAATCTTCACTAGCGGTGAAAACGAGCAGTACTTC
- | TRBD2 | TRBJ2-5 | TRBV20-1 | CSATRLAGVSLQETQYF | TGCAGTGCTACGCGACTAGCGGGGGTGTCCCTACAAGAGACCCAGTACTTC
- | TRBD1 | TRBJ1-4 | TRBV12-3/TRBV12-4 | CASSDTGAATNEKLFF | TGTGCCAGCAGTGATACAGGGGCCGCAACTAATGAAAAACTGTTTTTT
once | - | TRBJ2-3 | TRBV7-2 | CASTNRTDTQYF | TGTGCCAGCACAAACCGGACAGATACGCAGTATTTT
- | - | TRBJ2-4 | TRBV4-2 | CASSQDPRQAKNIQYF | TGTGCCAGCAGCCAAGATCCCAGGCAAGCCAAAAACATTCAGTACTTC
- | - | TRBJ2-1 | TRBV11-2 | CASSSTSLYEQFF | TGTGCCAGCAGCTCGACTAGTTTGTATGAGCAGTTCTTC
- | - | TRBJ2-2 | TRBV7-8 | CASRGGDDRTGELFF | TGTGCCAGCAGAGGAGGGGATGACCGAACCGGGGAGCTGTTTTTT
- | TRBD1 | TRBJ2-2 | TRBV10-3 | CAAQGDTGELFF | TGTGCCGCACAGGGGGACACCGGGGAGCTGTTTTTT
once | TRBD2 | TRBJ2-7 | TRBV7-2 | CASRLAGRGSEQYF | TGTGCCAGCAGACTAGCGGGTCGGGGTAGCGAGCAGTACTTC
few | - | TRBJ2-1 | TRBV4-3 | CASSPGSTYNEQFF | TGCGCCAGCAGCCCCGGGAGTACCTACAATGAGCAGTTCTTC
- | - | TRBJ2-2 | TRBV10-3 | CAQGQNTGELFF | TGTGCCCAAGGACAGAACACCGGGGAGCTGTTTTTT
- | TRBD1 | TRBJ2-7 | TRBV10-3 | CATQGGIYEQYF | TGTGCCACACAAGGGGGCATCTACGAGCAGTACTTC
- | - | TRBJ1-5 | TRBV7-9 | CASSWDNRSPQHF | TGTGCCAGCAGCTGGGATAATCGCAGCCCCCAGCATTTT
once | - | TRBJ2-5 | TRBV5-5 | CASSLAVRNQETQYF | TGTGCCAGCAGCTTGGCCGTCCGCAACCAAGAGACCCAGTACTTC
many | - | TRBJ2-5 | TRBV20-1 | CSAIVGETQYF | TGCAGTGCTATTGTCGGGGAGACCCAGTACTTC
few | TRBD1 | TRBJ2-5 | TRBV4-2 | CASSQDQDRVETQYF | TGTGCCAGCAGCCAAGATCAGGACAGGGTAGAGACCCAGTACTTC
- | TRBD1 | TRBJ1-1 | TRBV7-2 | CASSLDRGLNTEAFF | TGTGCCAGCAGCTTAGACAGGGGTTTGAACACTGAAGCTTTCTTT
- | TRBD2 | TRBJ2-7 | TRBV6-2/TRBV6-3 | CASSWGLSSSYEQYF | TGTGCCAGCAGCTGGGGACTATCAAGCTCCTACGAGCAGTACTTC
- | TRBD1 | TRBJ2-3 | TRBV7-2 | CASSFSTGGADTQYF | TGTGCCAGCAGCTTCTCGACAGGGGGAGCGGATACGCAGTATTTT
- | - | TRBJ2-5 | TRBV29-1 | CSVDPGVPQETQYF | TGCAGCGTTGATCCGGGGGTACCTCAAGAGACCCAGTACTTC
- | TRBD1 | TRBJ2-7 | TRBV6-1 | CASSATHRGRDNEQYF | TGTGCCAGCAGTGCAACCCACAGGGGTAGGGACAATGAGCAGTACTTC
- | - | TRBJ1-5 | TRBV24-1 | CATCPSQGRRQSNQPQHF | TGTGCCACCTGCCCCTCTCAGGGCCGCCGTCAGAGCAATCAGCCCCAGCATTTT
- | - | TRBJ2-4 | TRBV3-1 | CASSLQADKQYF | TGTGCCAGCAGCCTCCAGGCGGATAAGCAGTACTTC
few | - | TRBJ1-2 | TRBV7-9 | CASSFSAEDGYTF | TGTGCCAGCAGCTTTTCCGCCGAAGATGGCTACACCTTC
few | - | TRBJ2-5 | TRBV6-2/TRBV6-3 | CASSSGPGRKTQYF | TGTGCCAGCAGCTCGGGACCGGGCAGAAAGACCCAGTACTTC
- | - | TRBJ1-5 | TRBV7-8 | CASSAPNQPQHF | TGTGCCAGCAGCGCCCCGAATCAGCCCCAGCATTTT
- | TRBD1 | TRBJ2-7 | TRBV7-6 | CASSSYRGRMAYEQYF | TGTGCCAGCAGCTCCTACAGGGGGCGCATGGCCTACGAGCAGTACTTC
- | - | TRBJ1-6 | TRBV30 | CAWSMDPLAPLHF | TGTGCCTGGAGTATGGACCCCCTGGCACCCCTCCACTTT
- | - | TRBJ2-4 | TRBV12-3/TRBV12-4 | CASSSQGTLIKNIQYF | TGTGCCAGCAGTTCCCAGGGGACGCTGATCAAAAACATTCAGTACTTC
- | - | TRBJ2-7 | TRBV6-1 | CASSEAGFYEQYF | TGTGCCAGCAGTGAAGCCGGGTTCTACGAGCAGTACTTC
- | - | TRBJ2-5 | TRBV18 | CASSPGASRETQYF | TGTGCCAGCTCACCGGGAGCGTCTCGGGAGACCCAGTACTTC
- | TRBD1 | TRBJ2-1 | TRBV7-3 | CASSSSGQGMNEQFF | TGTGCCAGCAGCTCTTCGGGACAGGGTATGAATGAGCAGTTCTTC
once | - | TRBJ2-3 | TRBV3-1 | CASRPILGPQYF | TGTGCCAGCAGACCCATTCTCGGCCCGCAGTATTTT
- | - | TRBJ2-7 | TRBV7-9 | CASSFFPHYEQYF | TGTGCCAGCAGCTTTTTTCCGCATTACGAGCAGTACTTC
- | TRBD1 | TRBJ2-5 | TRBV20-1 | CSALSTGFSDTQYF | TGCAGTGCCCTCTCGACAGGGTTTTCTGATACCCAGTACTTC
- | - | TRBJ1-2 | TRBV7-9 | CASSLAGPGGYGYTF | TGTGCCAGCAGCTTAGCGGGGCCCGGGGGGTATGGCTACACCTTC
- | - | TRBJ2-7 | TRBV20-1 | CSAQKMRGEQYF | TGCAGTGCTCAGAAGATGCGGGGTGAGCAGTACTTC
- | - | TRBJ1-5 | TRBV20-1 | CSAGGGSNQPQHF | TGCAGTGCCGGAGGGGGAAGCAATCAGCCCCAGCATTTT
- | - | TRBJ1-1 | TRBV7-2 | CASSLVWRAEAFF | TGTGCCAGCAGCTTAGTTTGGCGTGCTGAAGCTTTCTTT
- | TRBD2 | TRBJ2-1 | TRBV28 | CASSLAGLRSGEQFF | TGTGCCAGCAGTCTCGCGGGACTAAGAAGTGGCGAGCAGTTCTTC
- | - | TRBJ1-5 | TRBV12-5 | CASGSVSGGQPQHF | TGTGCTAGTGGTTCAGTTAGTGGAGGCCAGCCCCAGCATTTT
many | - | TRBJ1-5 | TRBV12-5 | CASGPSRQTNSNQPQHF | TGTGCTAGTGGTCCCTCCCGGCAGACGAATAGCAATCAGCCCCAGCATTTT
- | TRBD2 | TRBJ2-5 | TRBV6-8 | CASSYNCREGGRETQYF | TGTGCCAGCAGTTATAATTGTCGGGAGGGAGGGCGAGAGACCCAGTACTTC
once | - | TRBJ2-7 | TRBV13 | CASSLRGPPYNEQYF | TGTGCCAGCAGCTTACGGGGCCCTCCGTACAATGAGCAGTACTTC
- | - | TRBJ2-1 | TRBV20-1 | CSAAEAMNNEQFF | TGCAGTGCTGCGGAAGCGATGAACAATGAGCAGTTCTTC
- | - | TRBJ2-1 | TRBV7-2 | CASSPINNEQFF | TGTGCCAGCAGCCCCATTAACAATGAGCAGTTCTTC